Listed below are T cell receptor beta chains from one sample, sequenced in a study of blood T cells in healthy people across ages. TCRdb analysed the 5' RACE reads with MiXCR anew, one entry per CDR3 protein. Of fewer than 1,200,000 distinct CDR3 sequences in the sample, 25% were seen once. These data were likewise used in another study, on T cells of mothers and their children.

The sequencing sample was made of blood. Every receptor here comes from a girl aged 2-9 years in good health. The CDR3 runs from the conserved cysteine through the conserved F or W. D genes are given only for firm matches. A clone size is listed for some rows: how often the clone was seen (once, few, many), or a class if it is expanded.

j_call clone_size v_call d_call cdr3_nt cdr3_aa
TRBJ1-2 . TRBV6-1 TRBD1 TGTGCCAGCAGAAAAGAAGTTCGGGACAGGGGGGGATATGGCTACACCTTC CASRKEVRDRGGYGYTF
TRBJ2-7 . TRBV27 TRBD2 TGTGCCAGCAGTTTATGGGCAGGGGTCTTCGGGAGGGCAAGCTACGAGCAGTACTTC CASSLWAGVFGRASYEQYF
TRBJ2-3 . TRBV6-5 . TGTGCCAACGGACTAATGCTAAGCACAGATACGCAGTATTTT CANGLMLSTDTQYF
TRBJ2-7 . TRBV29-1 . TGCAGCGTTGTCGTCAGGGGCTCCTACGAGCAGTACTTC CSVVVRGSYEQYF
TRBJ1-2 . TRBV6-6 . TGTGCCAGCAGTTACATTGGTCAGGAATTTGGCTACACCTTC CASSYIGQEFGYTF
TRBJ1-2 . TRBV29-1 . TGCAGCGTTCGGGGGGGGCAAGATGGGTACACCTTC CSVRGGQDGYTF
TRBJ2-5 . TRBV12-5 TRBD2 TGTGCTAGTGGTTCCCGAGGAACTAGCGGGCAAGAGACCCAGTACTTC CASGSRGTSGQETQYF
TRBJ2-7 few TRBV6-1 . TGTGCCATACCGGGTCCGAGCTCCTACGAGCAGTACTTC CAIPGPSSYEQYF
TRBJ2-7 few TRBV20-1 TRBD1 TGCAGTGTTCTGGACTCCGGGACAGAGACCTACGAGCAGTACTTC CSVLDSGTETYEQYF
TRBJ2-1 few TRBV29-1 . TGCAGCGTTCACTCTCGAGGGGAGCAGTTCTTC CSVHSRGEQFF
TRBJ2-2 . TRBV12-3/TRBV12-4 . TGTGCCACAATAGCGTTCACCGGGGAGCTGTTTTTT CATIAFTGELFF
TRBJ2-7 . TRBV19 TRBD2 TGTGCCAGTAGTGCCCAGCGGGGTCCCTACGAGCAGTACTTC CASSAQRGPYEQYF
TRBJ2-2 . TRBV29-1 . TGCAGCGTTTCGGGTGACAGGCATGACACCGGGGAGCTGTTTTTT CSVSGDRHDTGELFF
TRBJ2-5 . TRBV15 TRBD2 TGTGCCACCAGCAGAGTAACCGGGGGGAAAGAGACCCAGTACTTC CATSRVTGGKETQYF
TRBJ2-7 few TRBV20-1 . TGCAGTGCTAGCGGAAGGAGAGAAAACTACGAGCAGTACTTC CSASGRRENYEQYF
TRBJ1-1 . TRBV6-5 TRBD1 TGTGCCAGCATTCCGACAGGGGAGAACACTGAAGCTTTCTTT CASIPTGENTEAFF
TRBJ2-1 few TRBV7-2 . TGTGCCAGCAGCTCCTGGGATTTTCGCAATGAGCAGTTCTTC CASSSWDFRNEQFF
TRBJ2-5 . TRBV20-1 . TGCAGTGCTAGAGATGAGGCGGAAGTACAAGAGACCCAGTACTTC CSARDEAEVQETQYF
TRBJ2-5 few TRBV5-1 TRBD1 TGCGCCAGCAGCGCGGGACAGGGAAACGGGGAGACCCAGTACTTC CASSAGQGNGETQYF
TRBJ2-7 few TRBV6-2/TRBV6-3 . TGTGCCAGCACCAACACAGGGCCAGCGAGCGAGCAGTACTTC CASTNTGPASEQYF
TRBJ2-7 . TRBV27 . TGTGCCAGCACCTCGGGACTGGGCTACGAGCAGTACTTC CASTSGLGYEQYF
TRBJ2-3 many TRBV4-3 TRBD2 TGCGCCAGCAGCCAAGACGGGGCGGGGGTAAATACGCAGTATTTT CASSQDGAGVNTQYF
TRBJ2-7 few TRBV5-1 TRBD1 TGCGCCAGCAGCTACCGGGACAGAAACTACGAGCAGTACTTC CASSYRDRNYEQYF
TRBJ1-5 . TRBV6-2/TRBV6-3 . TGTGCCAGCAAGTTAGGGGATCAGCCCCAGCATTTT CASKLGDQPQHF
TRBJ2-6 many TRBV4-3 . TGCGCCAGCAGCCAAGACTACGGCTCCTCTGGGGCCAACGTCCTGACTTTC CASSQDYGSSGANVLTF
TRBJ1-6 . TRBV3-1 . TGTGCCAGCAGCCAAGAGATGACAGGATCACCCCTCCACTTT CASSQEMTGSPLHF
TRBJ2-2 few TRBV19 . TGTGCCAGTAGTACGGTACAGGCCGGGGAGCTGTTTTTT CASSTVQAGELFF
TRBJ2-3 . TRBV12-3/TRBV12-4 TRBD2 TGTGCCAGCACTGGCGATTTAGCGGGGGGGCGTGATACGCAGTATTTT CASTGDLAGGRDTQYF
TRBJ1-3 few TRBV14 . TGTGCCAGCAGCCAAATTCCGGGACTGAGCTCTGGAAACACCATATATTTT CASSQIPGLSSGNTIYF
TRBJ2-2 . TRBV10-3 . TGTGCCATCAGTAGTAGGGGAAAAACCGGGGAGCTGTTTTTT CAISSRGKTGELFF
TRBJ2-5 . TRBV27 . TGTGCCAGCAGTCTAGGAGGGGGAAACCAAGAGACCCAGTACTTC CASSLGGGNQETQYF
TRBJ2-1 . TRBV12-3/TRBV12-4 . TGTGCCAGCAGTTTCGGTCTGACAGCCCGAGGCAATGAGCAGTTCTTC CASSFGLTARGNEQFF
TRBJ1-1 once TRBV20-1 . TGCAGTGCACCGGACTCCGGTGGGGCTGAAGCTTTCTTT CSAPDSGGAEAFF
TRBJ2-1 . TRBV7-8 TRBD2 TGTGCCAGCAGCCGACCGGGACTAGCGGGAGGAGCGAGTTCGAGAGAGCAGTTCTTC CASSRPGLAGGASSREQFF
TRBJ2-2 . TRBV20-1 . TGCAGTGCTAGACGGGCGAACACCGGGGAGCTGTTTTTT CSARRANTGELFF
TRBJ2-1 few TRBV29-1 TRBD1 TGCAGCGTTGATCTGGGACAGGAGAACAATGAGCAGTTCTTC CSVDLGQENNEQFF
TRBJ1-1 few TRBV2 . TGTGCCAGCAGGAGGGACGTGATGAACACTGAAGCTTTCTTT CASRRDVMNTEAFF
TRBJ2-3 few TRBV10-3 . TGTGCCATCACCCCGGGGCGGGGAGACACAGATACGCAGTATTTT CAITPGRGDTDTQYF
TRBJ2-5 few TRBV19 . TGTGCCAGTAACGGCAGGGATTTCCAAGAGACCCAGTACTTC CASNGRDFQETQYF
TRBJ2-3 . TRBV7-2 TRBD2 TGTGCCAGCAGCCAGCTAGCGGAGAGCACAGATACGCAGTATTTT CASSQLAESTDTQYF
TRBJ2-5 few TRBV6-5 . TGTGCCACCTGGGGAGAGACCCAGTACTTC CATWGETQYF
TRBJ2-5 . TRBV7-8 TRBD2 TGTGCCAGCAGCTTAATAGCGGGGGCACAAGAGACCCAGTACTTC CASSLIAGAQETQYF
TRBJ1-1 few TRBV2 TRBD1 TGTGCCAGCAGAAACCAGGGGGCAGTGTCTTTCTTT CASRNQGAVSFF
TRBJ2-1 . TRBV5-6 . TGTGCCAGCAGCTTGGGCAACATGGCCCATGAGCAGTTCTTC CASSLGNMAHEQFF
TRBJ2-6 few TRBV9 TRBD2 TGTGCCAGCAGCGTAAGGACTAGTCCACTCGGAGGGGCCAACGTCCTGACTTTC CASSVRTSPLGGANVLTF
TRBJ1-1 few TRBV24-1 . TGTGCCACCAGTGGAGGGGACACTGAAGCTTTCTTT CATSGGDTEAFF